This T cell receptor beta chain was identified in a study of low-dose radiotherapy and immunotherapy resistance in tumors. Study as a whole: In Cohort 2, 1 Gy per fraction was delivered every two weeks, for a total of 13 Gy over 26 weeks. Patients took aspirin (300 mg orally, daily) for four cycles beginning at cycle 1 day 1. Treatment consisted of nivolumab 240 mg every two weeks and ipilimumab 1 mg/kg every six weeks, given intravenously to patients.

This clonotype was detected ten times or more. Sample time point: after trial treatment. Treatment described: LDRT plus nivolumab, ipilimumab, low-dose cyclophosphamide and aspirin (RACIN trial). TRAV and TRBV primers primed cDNA for both TCRalpha and TCRbeta. Over approximately 20 PCR cycles, TCRs were amplified from a constant-region primer and V-primer adapter. TCRdb passed the reads through MiXCR, listing each CDR3 protein once. The sample contains 80,000 or so distinct CDR3 sequences, around 17% of which appear only once. This CDR3 is built from 12 residues. The V end was cut by 1 base, the J end by 8 bases, with 7 bases between. Looked up from germline, CDR1 is SGDLS and CDR2 is YYNGEE.

V is TRBV9 and J is TRBJ2-1, with a weak D call TRBD2 (5 bases). The clonotype originates from a male donor with prostate cancer. The sequenced sample was PBMCs, obtained after low-dose radiotherapy plus immunotherapy. The CDR3 bases are TGTGCCAGCAGCGTACCCGGGGATGAGCAGTTCTTC. Translated, it gives CASSVPGDEQFF. Together with reference TRBV9 and TRBJ2-1, the CDR3 gives the full variable domain: DSGVTQTPKHLITATGQRVTLRCSPRSGDLSVYWYQQSLDQGLQFLIQYYNGEERAKGNILERFSAQQFPDLHSELNLSSLELGDSALYFCASSVPGDEQFFGPGTRLTVL.